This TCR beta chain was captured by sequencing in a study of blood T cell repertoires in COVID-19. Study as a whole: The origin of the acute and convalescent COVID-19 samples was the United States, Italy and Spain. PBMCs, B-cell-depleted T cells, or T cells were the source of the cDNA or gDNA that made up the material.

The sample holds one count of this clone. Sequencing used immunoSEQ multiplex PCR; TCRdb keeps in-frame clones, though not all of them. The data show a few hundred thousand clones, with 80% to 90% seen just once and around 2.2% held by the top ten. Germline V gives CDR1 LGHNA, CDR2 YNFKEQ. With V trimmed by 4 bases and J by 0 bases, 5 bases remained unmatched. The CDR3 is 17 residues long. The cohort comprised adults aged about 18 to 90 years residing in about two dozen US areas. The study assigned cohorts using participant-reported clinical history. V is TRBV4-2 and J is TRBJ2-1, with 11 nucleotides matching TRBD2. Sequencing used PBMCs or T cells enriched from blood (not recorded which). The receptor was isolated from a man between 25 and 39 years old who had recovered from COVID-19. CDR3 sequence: CASSPAGLAGSYNEQFF. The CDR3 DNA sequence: TGTGCCAGCAGCCCCGCCGGACTAGCGGGCTCCTACAATGAGCAGTTCTTC.